The entry that follows covers one T cell receptor beta chain sequence. The antigen is unknown. V was pared by 5 bases and J by 8 bases, with 18 bases between. Germline values: CDR1 MNHEY, CDR2 SMNVEV (reference sequence). The CDR3 is 14 amino acids. These data belong to a study of beta chain features in type 1 diabetes. General study points: For Type 1 diabetes patients, all four CD4+ subsets carried TCRB CDR3s that were moderately but significantly shorter.

Of the isolated RNA, all was reverse transcribed, and so the sequenced material was expressed TCRB transcripts. Assay: immunoSEQ multiplex PCR; the TCRdb copy retains only in-frame clones and omits some. This repertoire shows a few hundred thousand clones, over 11% found once; its top ten account for approximately 0.021%. The sequence came from a man younger than 45 with type 1 diabetes. The chain joins TRBV27 to TRBJ1-2; D might be TRBD1 (6 bases). The sequenced material came from naive CD4+ T cells from blood. The CDR3: CASSGYSQGIGYTF. The CDR3 bases are TGTGCCAGCAGTGGATATTCACAGGGTATAGGCTACACCTTC.